These 8 T cell receptor beta chains were all obtained from the same sample, sequenced in a study of T cells expressing NK-cell markers. TCRdb reprocessed the 5' RACE reads, keeping one entry per CDR3 protein, no DNA. This sample lists about 190,000 distinct CDR3 sequences; its ten largest clones have 20%. Specimen: blood T cells: a sorted CD56 or NKG2C T cell subset, CD4+ or CD8+ T cells, or bulk PBMC T cells (not recorded which). All receptors derive from a man between 18 and 69 years old in good health.

The chain uses TRBV7-9 and TRBJ1-4; TCRdb calls TRBD1, which cannot be checked without DNA. This CDR3 is built from 17 residues. Looked up from germline, CDR1 is SEHNR and CDR2 is FQNEAQ (reference sequence). CDR3 region: CASSSSTGVQPNEKLFF.

The genes are TRBV27 and TRBJ1-1. Per the germline V gene, CDR1 is MNHEY and CDR2 is SMNVEV (reference sequence). This CDR3 has 12 residues. The CDR3: CASSDGPQGAFF.

The rearrangement links TRBV27 to TRBJ2-7; the TRBD2 assignment by TCRdb is unverifiable without DNA. Germline CDR1 reads MNHEY; CDR2 reads SMNVEV (reference sequence). This CDR3 is built from 17 residues. CDR3 region: CASSPRTSGALDYEQYF.

The V call is TRBV29-1, the J call TRBJ1-2; the TRBD1 assignment by TCRdb is unverifiable without DNA. Germline lookup yields CDR1 SQVTM and CDR2 ANQGSEA. This CDR3 comprises 12 residues. CDR3 region: CSAGNRGEGYTF.

The gene calls are TRBV5-6 and TRBJ2-2; no DNA is available, so the TRBD1 call from TCRdb remains unchecked. This CDR3 region has 16 residues. CDR1 and CDR2 (germline): SGHDT, YYEEEE. The chain's CDR3 is CASSLGLQGWTGELFF.

The chain is built from TRBV10-3 and TRBJ1-1; checking the TCRdb D call of TRBD1 is not possible without DNA. Germline loops: CDR1 ENHRY, CDR2 SYGVKD. CDR3 length: 14 residues. This CDR3 reads CAISEGRDPPEAFF.

This rearrangement joins TRBV20-1 to TRBJ2-3. CDR1 is DFQATT and CDR2 is SNEGSKA in the germline V gene (reference sequence). The CDR3 is 15 residues long. The CDR3 sequence: CSARDLGEVTDTQYF.

The rearrangement uses TRBV20-1 and TRBJ2-7; TCRdb's D call, TRBD1, is unchecked because there is no DNA. CDR3 length: 15 residues. From germline, CDR1 is DFQATT and CDR2 SNEGSKA (reference sequence). CDR3: CSARASTGGYREQYF.